The following is a TCR beta chain sequence with its context. The antigen is unknown. The data derive from a study of persistence of HIV-infected CD4 T cells. This nonspecific control used anti-CD3/anti-CD28 bead stimulation of CD4+ T cells. Responding CD4+ T cells were sorted by upregulation of both CD40 ligand and CD69. Inclusion required CMV-positive serology and CD4+ counts above 400 cells/uL. The CDR3 has 15 amino acids. V was trimmed by 4 bases and J by 7 bases, leaving 15 bases between them. From germline, CDR1 is SGHRS and CDR2 YFSETQ. This was the immunoSEQ version 4 assay in survey mode. This table comes from immunoSEQ multiplex PCR, and its TCRdb copy is limited to in-frame clones, with some not included. The repertoire holds over 35,000 clones, with roughly 90% as singletons. Study-level findings and limits: Compared with CD3/CD28-stimulated cells, CMV- and Gag-responding cells showed lower TCRbeta richness. Degenerate expanded CDR3beta sequences were enriched among CMV- and Gag-responding cells.

The input for sequencing was CD4+ T cells sorted from PBMCs after roughly 19-hour stimulation, taken from a patient who received antiretroviral therapy. V and J are TRBV5-1 and TRBJ1-6; D is ambiguous. The origin of this receptor is an adult man with HIV who was CMV-seropositive. CDR3 residues: CASSARRGGNSPLHF. The CDR3 DNA sequence: TGCGCCAGCAGCGCCCGGCGAGGAGGAAATTCACCCCTCCACTTT.